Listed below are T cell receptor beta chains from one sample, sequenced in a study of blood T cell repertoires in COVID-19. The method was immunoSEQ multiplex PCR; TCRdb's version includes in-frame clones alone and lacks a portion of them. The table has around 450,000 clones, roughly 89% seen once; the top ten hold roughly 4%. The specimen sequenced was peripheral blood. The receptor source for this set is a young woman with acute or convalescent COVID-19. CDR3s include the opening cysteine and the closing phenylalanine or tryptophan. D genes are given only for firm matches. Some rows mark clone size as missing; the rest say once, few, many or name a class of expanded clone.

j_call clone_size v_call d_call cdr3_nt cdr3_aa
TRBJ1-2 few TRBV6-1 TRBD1 TGTGCCAGCAGTGAAAAGATGGGACAGGGGGTTAACTATGGCTACACCTTC CASSEKMGQGVNYGYTF
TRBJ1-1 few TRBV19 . TGTGCCAGTAGTATAGGTGGTGGCAGGGCCGAAGCTTTCTTT CASSIGGGRAEAFF
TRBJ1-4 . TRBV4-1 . TGCGCCAGCAGCCCGTCCGGGGTGATCAAGGCTGAAAAACTGTTTTTT CASSPSGVIKAEKLFF
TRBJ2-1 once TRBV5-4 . TGTGCCAGCAGCGTGACAGGAGTCAATGAGCAGTTCTTC CASSVTGVNEQFF
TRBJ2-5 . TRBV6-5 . TGTGCCAGCAGAGACCCGGGAAGAGCCGAGACCCAGTACTTC CASRDPGRAETQYF
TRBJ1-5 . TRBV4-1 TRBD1 TGCGCCAGCAGCCAAGCCACCGGGACAGGTTACAATCAGCCCCAGCATTTT CASSQATGTGYNQPQHF
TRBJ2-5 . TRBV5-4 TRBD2 TGTGCCAGCAGCTGGGGGACTAGCGGGGCCAAAGAGACCCAGTACTTC CASSWGTSGAKETQYF
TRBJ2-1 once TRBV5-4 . TGTGCCAGCAGTAGTTTGGGCGAGATCGACAATGAGCAGTTCTTC CASSSLGEIDNEQFF
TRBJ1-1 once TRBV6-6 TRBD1 TGTGCCAGCAGACTAGGCCTTCACGACAGGGGCACTGAAGCTTTCTTT CASRLGLHDRGTEAFF
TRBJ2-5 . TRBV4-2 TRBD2 TGTGCCAGCAGCCAAGTGGAAGCGGGGGGGTTAGAGACCCAGTACTTC CASSQVEAGGLETQYF
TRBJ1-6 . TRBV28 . TGTGCCAGCAGATTTATAGGGCAGGGGCGCTCACCCCTCCACTTT CASRFIGQGRSPLHF
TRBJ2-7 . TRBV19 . TGTGCCAGTAGTAAAACAGTAAACTACGAGCAGTACTTC CASSKTVNYEQYF
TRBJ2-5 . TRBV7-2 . TGTGCCAGCAACCTCCCAGGGGCTCCCCAAGAGACCCAGTACTTC CASNLPGAPQETQYF
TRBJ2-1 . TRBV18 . TGTGCCAGCTCCCCGGGGACTGGCTCCTACAATGAGCAGTTCTTC CASSPGTGSYNEQFF
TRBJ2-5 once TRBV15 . TGTGCCACCAGCAGAGATCGGTCGGGGGTGGAGACCCAGTACTTC CATSRDRSGVETQYF
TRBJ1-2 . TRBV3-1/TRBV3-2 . TGTGCCAGCAGCCAAGATTTGGCCCTGTACTATGGCTACACCTTC CASSQDLALYYGYTF
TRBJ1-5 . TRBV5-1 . TGCGCCAGCAGCCGCGGGGTCGGGGCGGGCCAGCCCCAGCATTTT CASSRGVGAGQPQHF
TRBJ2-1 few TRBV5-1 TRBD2 TGCGCCAGCAGCAAACTAGCGGGGTCTTACAATGAGCAGTTCTTC CASSKLAGSYNEQFF
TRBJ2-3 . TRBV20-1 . TGCAGCCCCCGGAGGGCAGATACGCAGTATTTT CSPRRADTQYF
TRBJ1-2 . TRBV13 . TGTGCCAGCAGCTTAGGGGTGGGCGGCTACACCTTC CASSLGVGGYTF
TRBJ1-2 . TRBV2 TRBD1 TGTGCCAGCAGAGCGGACAGGAACTATGGCTACACCTTC CASRADRNYGYTF
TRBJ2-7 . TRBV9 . TGTGCCAGCAGCCTCACAGGGTCCTCCTACGAGCAGTACTTC CASSLTGSSYEQYF
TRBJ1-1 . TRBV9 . TGTGCCAGCAGCGTAGCAGAGAACACTGAAGCTTTCTTT CASSVAENTEAFF
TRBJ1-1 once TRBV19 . TGTGCCAGTACCCCATGGGCGGGGAACACTGAAGCTTTCTTT CASTPWAGNTEAFF
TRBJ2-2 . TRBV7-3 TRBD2 TGTGCCAGCAGCTCGCGGGGGGCGGGCACCGGGGAGCTGTTTTTT CASSSRGAGTGELFF
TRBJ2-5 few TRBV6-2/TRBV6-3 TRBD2 TGTGCCAGCAACCCTTTACCCAGCGGGACGACTCAAGAGACCCAGTACTTC CASNPLPSGTTQETQYF
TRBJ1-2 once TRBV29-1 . TGCAGCGTTGAAGGCAGGGGCTACACCTTC CSVEGRGYTF
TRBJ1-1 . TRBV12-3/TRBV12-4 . TGTGCCAGCAGTTTAGGCAGTCACACTGAAGCTTTCTTT CASSLGSHTEAFF
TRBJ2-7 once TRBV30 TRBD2 TGTGCCTGGAGTCAACACAAAATAGCGGGGGACTACGAGCAGTACTTC CAWSQHKIAGDYEQYF
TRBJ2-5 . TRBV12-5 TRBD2 TGTGCTAGTGGTTTGGTACTACGGGGGGAGTACCAAGAGACCCAGTACTTC CASGLVLRGEYQETQYF
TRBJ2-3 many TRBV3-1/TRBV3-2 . TGTGCCAGCAGCCAAGATTACGGGGGTAGCACAGATACGCAGTATTTT CASSQDYGGSTDTQYF
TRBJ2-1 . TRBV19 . TGTGCCAGTAGTAAGACAGGGCGAAGCGGAGGGTACAATGAGCAGTTCTTC CASSKTGRSGGYNEQFF
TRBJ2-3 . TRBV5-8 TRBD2 TGTGCCAGCAGCCGCGGACTAGCGGGGGCAAGCACAGATACGCAGTATTTT CASSRGLAGASTDTQYF
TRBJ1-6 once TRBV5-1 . TGCGCCAGCAGCCGGACGGGAGGGCAACAGGGAGTAGATTCACCCCTCCACTTT CASSRTGGQQGVDSPLHF
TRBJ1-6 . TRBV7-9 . TGTGCCAGCAGCTCGGACAGCTACACCTATAATTCACCCCTCCACTTT CASSSDSYTYNSPLHF
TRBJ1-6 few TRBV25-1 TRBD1 TGTGCCACCCGACAGGGATTTTCTTGTTCACCCCTCCACTTT CATRQGFSCSPLHF
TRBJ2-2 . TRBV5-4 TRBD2 TGTGCCAGCTTCCCGGGGGGGGAGAACACCGGGGAGCTGTTTTTT CASFPGGENTGELFF
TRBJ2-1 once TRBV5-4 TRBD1 TGTGCCAGCAGCTTGGAGGGGGAGACAGGGGGACTCGTATATGGGAATGAGCAGTTCTTC CASSLEGETGGLVYGNEQFF
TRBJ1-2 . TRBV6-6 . TGTGCCAGCAGTTATAGTGTTGGCGGGATCTATGGCTACACCTTC CASSYSVGGIYGYTF